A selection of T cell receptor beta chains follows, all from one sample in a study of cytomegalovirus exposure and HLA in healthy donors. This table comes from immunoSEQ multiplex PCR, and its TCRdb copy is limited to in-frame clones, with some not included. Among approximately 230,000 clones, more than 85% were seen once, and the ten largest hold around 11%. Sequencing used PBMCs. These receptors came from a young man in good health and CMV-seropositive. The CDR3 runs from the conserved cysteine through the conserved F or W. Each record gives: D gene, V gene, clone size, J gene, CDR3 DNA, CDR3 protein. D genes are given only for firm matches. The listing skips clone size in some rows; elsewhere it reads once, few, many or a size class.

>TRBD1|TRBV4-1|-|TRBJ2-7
TGCGCCAGCAGCCTCGACAGGGCCTACGAGCAGTACTTC
CASSLDRAYEQYF
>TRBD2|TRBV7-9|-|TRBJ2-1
TGTGCCAGCAGCCCCCGTAGCGGGATCATTTACAATGAGCAGTTCTTC
CASSPRSGIIYNEQFF
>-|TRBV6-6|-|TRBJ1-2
TGTGCCAGCAGCCCTATTGGGGCTCCCGGGGGCTACACCTTC
CASSPIGAPGGYTF
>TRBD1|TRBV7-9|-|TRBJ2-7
TGTGCCAGCAGCCGACAGGGCTACGAGCAGTACTTC
CASSRQGYEQYF
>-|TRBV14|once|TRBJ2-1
TGTGCCAGCAGCCAAGATCTACTAAAAGGCTACAATGAGCAGTTCTTC
CASSQDLLKGYNEQFF
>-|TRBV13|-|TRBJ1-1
TGTGCCAGCAGCTTAGAAGGACGGTACACTGAAGCTTTCTTT
CASSLEGRYTEAFF
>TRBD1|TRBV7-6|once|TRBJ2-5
TGTGCCAGCAGCTTGACAGGGTTTGAGACCCAGTACTTC
CASSLTGFETQYF
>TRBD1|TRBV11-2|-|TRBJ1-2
TGTGCCAGCAGCCTGGGACAGAACTATGGCTACACCTTC
CASSLGQNYGYTF
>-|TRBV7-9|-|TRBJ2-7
TGTGCCAGCAGCTTTCGGGGAATCTACGAGCAGTACTTC
CASSFRGIYEQYF
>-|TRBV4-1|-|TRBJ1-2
TGCGCCAGCAGCCACAGGGGAGGAGACTATGGCTACACCTTC
CASSHRGGDYGYTF
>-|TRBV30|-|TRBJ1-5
TGTGCCTGGAGTCCCCAGGGAGGGCCCCAGCATTTT
CAWSPQGGPQHF
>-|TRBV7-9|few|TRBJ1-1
TGTGCCAGCAGCTTGTCTGGTCTCGGTGAAGCTTTCTTT
CASSLSGLGEAFF
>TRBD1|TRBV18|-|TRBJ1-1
TGTGCCAGCTCACCATTTTCCGTCCCCGGGACAGGGGGCTCTGGGAACACTGAAGCTTTCTTT
CASSPFSVPGTGGSGNTEAFF
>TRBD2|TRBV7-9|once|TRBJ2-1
TGTGCCAGCAGCTACCTTAGCGGGGCCTACGCCTACAATGAGCAGTTCTTC
CASSYLSGAYAYNEQFF
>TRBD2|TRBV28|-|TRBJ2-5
TGTGCCAGCAGTTTTAGTACTAGCGGGAGGATAACCGAGACCCAGTACTTC
CASSFSTSGRITETQYF
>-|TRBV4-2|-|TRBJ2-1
TGTGCCAGCAGCAGCGCAGGCAATGAGCAGTTCTTC
CASSSAGNEQFF
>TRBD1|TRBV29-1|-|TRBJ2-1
TGCAGCGTTGAGGTGGGGACAGCCCGCTCCTACAATGAGCAGTTCTTC
CSVEVGTARSYNEQFF
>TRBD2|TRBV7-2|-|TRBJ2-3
TGTGCCAGCGGACCGAGGACTAGCGGGAGCCCAGATACGCAGTATTTT
CASGPRTSGSPDTQYF
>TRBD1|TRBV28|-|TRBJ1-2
TGTGCCAGCAGAGGAGGGACAGGGGCCGGCTACACCTTC
CASRGGTGAGYTF
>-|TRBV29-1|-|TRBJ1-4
TGCAGCGCTATGAAGATTGGGGGGACTAATGAAAAACTGTTTTTT
CSAMKIGGTNEKLFF
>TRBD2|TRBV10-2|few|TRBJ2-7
TGCGCCAGCAGTACTAGCGGGAGGTACGAGCAGTACTTC
CASSTSGRYEQYF
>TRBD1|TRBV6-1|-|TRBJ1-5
TGTGCCAGCAGTGCCAGGGACAGGGTCAATCAGCCCCAGCATTTT
CASSARDRVNQPQHF
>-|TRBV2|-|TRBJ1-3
TGTGCCAGCAGTGAATTGGGAGGTCCTGGAAACACCATATATTTT
CASSELGGPGNTIYF
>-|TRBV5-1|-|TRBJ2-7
TGCGCCAGCAGTGCGACCCTTTCCTACGAGCAGTACTTC
CASSATLSYEQYF
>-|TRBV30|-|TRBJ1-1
TGTGCCTGGAGTACGGACAGTTACACTGAAGCTTTCTTT
CAWSTDSYTEAFF
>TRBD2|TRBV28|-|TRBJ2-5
TGTGCCAGCAGTCCGATGGCGGGAGTGTCGGCCCAGTACTTC
CASSPMAGVSAQYF
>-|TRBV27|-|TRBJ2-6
TGTGCCAGCAGTTTGAGTGATGGGGCCAACGTCCTGACTTTC
CASSLSDGANVLTF
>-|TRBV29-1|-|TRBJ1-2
TGCAGCGCCCTGGGAGACCCGGCTACCGATAGCGGCTACACCTTC
CSALGDPATDSGYTF
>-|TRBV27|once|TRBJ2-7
TGTGCCAGCAGTTTGGGCGGGAAGCCTTACGAGCAGTACTTC
CASSLGGKPYEQYF
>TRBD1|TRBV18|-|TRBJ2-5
TGTGCCAGCTCACTGAATGAGGGGGCGAGGCAAGAGACCCAGTACTTC
CASSLNEGARQETQYF
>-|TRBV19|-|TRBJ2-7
TGTGCCAGCGGGTTGGGTTACGAGCAGTACTTC
CASGLGYEQYF
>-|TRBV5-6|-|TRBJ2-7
TGTGCCAGCAGCTTCATACAGGGTTCCTACGAGCAGTACTTC
CASSFIQGSYEQYF
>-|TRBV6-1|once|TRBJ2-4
TGTGCCAGCAGTGAACCAGTCATGGACATTCAGTACTTC
CASSEPVMDIQYF
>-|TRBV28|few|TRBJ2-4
TGTGCCAGCAGTTTATTTACGGGGCAGAAAAACATTCAGTACTTC
CASSLFTGQKNIQYF
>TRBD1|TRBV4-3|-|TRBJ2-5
TGCGCCAGCAGCCATGCCGACAGGGGAGAGACCCAGTACTTC
CASSHADRGETQYF
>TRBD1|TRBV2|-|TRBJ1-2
TGTGCCAGCAGTCTGGACAGGCAGAGCCTACGTGGCTACACCTTC
CASSLDRQSLRGYTF
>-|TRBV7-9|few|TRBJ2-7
TGTGCCAGCAGCTTTAGCCCACAGGGATATAGATACGAGCAGTACTTC
CASSFSPQGYRYEQYF
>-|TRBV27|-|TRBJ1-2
TGTGCCAGCAGAAGAGGGGGAACCTATAACTATGGCTACACCTTC
CASRRGGTYNYGYTF
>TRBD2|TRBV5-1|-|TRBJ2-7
TGCGCCAGCAGCTTGGGACCACTGCTAGCGGGAGACTACGAGCAGTACTTC
CASSLGPLLAGDYEQYF
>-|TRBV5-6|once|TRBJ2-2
TGTGCCAGCAGCCCGGGCTCGTTGGGCCCGAACACCGGGGAGCTGTTTTTT
CASSPGSLGPNTGELFF
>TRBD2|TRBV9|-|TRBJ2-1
TGTGCCAGCAGCGTAGCGTCACTAGCGGGAGGCTATGAGCAGTTCTTC
CASSVASLAGGYEQFF
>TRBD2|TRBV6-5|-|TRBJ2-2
TGTGCCAGCAGTTCCTGGACTAGCGGCACCGGGGAGCTGTTTTTT
CASSSWTSGTGELFF
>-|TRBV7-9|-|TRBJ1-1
TGTGCCAGCAGCTTAGCGGGTATAGGGTCTGAAGCTTTCTTT
CASSLAGIGSEAFF
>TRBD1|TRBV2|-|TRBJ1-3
TGTGCCAGCAGTGAGGGACAGGGCCTGGAAAACACCATATATTTT
CASSEGQGLENTIYF
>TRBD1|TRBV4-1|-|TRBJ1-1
TGCGCCAGCAGCCAAGACGGAGGGGGCTGGAACACTGAAGCTTTCTTT
CASSQDGGGWNTEAFF
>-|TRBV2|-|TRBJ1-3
TGTGCCAGCGCTTCCTCGATCTCTGGAAACACCATATATTTT
CASASSISGNTIYF
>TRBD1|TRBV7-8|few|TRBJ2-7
TGTGCCAGCAGCTTACAGGGGGTTCCCTACGAGCAGTACTTC
CASSLQGVPYEQYF
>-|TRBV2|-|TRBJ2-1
TGTGCCAGACAGGGAAAGTACAATGAGCAGTTCTTC
CARQGKYNEQFF
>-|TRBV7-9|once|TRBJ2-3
TGTGCCAGCAGCCGGGACGTCTCGAGCACAGATACGCAGTATTTT
CASSRDVSSTDTQYF
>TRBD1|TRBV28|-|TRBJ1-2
TGTGCCAGCAGTTCCGGGACAGGAACATATGGCTACACCTTC
CASSSGTGTYGYTF